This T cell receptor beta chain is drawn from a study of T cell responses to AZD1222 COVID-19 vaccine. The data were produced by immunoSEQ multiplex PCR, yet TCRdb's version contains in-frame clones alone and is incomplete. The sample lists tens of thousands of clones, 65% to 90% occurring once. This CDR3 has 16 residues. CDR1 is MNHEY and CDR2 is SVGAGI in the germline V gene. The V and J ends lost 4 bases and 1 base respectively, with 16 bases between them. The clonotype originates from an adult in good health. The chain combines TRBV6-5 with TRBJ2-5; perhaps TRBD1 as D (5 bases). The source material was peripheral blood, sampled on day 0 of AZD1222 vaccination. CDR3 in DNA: TGTGCCAGCAGTTCCCCAGGTTTTGGGGCCCAAGAGACCCAGTACTTC. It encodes CASSSPGFGAQETQYF.